These 21 T cell receptor beta chains were sequenced from one sample in a study of CD8 T cells in Susac syndrome. Random hexamers served to reverse transcribe roughly 0.5 to 1 ug RNA. MiXCR, applied by TCRdb to the immunoSEQ multiplex PCR reads, yields one record per CDR3 protein. The table lists 150,000 or so distinct CDR3 sequences, roughly 95% of them singletons. Sequenced sample: CD4+ T cells from PBMCs. The receptors originated from a human donor in good health.

The chain carries TRBV7-3 and TRBJ2-2; 7 bases match TRBD1. V lost 5 bases and J lost 0; bases outside the gene matches: 3. The germline CDR1 and CDR2 sequences are SGHTA and FQGTGA. This CDR3 contains 15 residues. This chain's CDR3 is CASSQQGTNTGELFF. CDR3 nucleotides: TGTGCCAGCAGCCAACAGGGGACGAACACCGGGGAGCTGTTTTTT.

The chain has TRBV20-1 and TRBJ2-2, with a weak D call TRBD2 (5 bases). Trimming took off 1 base at V and 4 bases at J, with 13 bases between the two ends. This CDR3 has 15 amino acids. Germline V gives CDR1 DFQATT, CDR2 SNEGSKA (reference sequence). The chain's CDR3 is CSARVPGLGTGELFF. CDR3 DNA sequence: TGCAGTGCTAGAGTACCGGGATTGGGCACCGGGGAGCTGTTTTTT.

The chain joins TRBV7-8 to TRBJ1-1; D is ambiguous. Trimming cost V 2 bases and J 3 bases, with 10 bases left between them. This CDR3 contains 14 residues. From germline, CDR1 is SGHVS and CDR2 FQNEAQ. The CDR3 is CASSLQEGYTEAFF. CDR3 sequence (DNA): TGTGCCAGCAGCTTACAGGAGGGTTACACTGAAGCTTTCTTT.

The rearrangement uses TRBV12-3 or TRBV12-4 and TRBJ2-5; possibly TRBD2 for D (6 bases). V lost 5 bases to trimming and J lost 2 bases, with 15 bases between them. The CDR3 is 15 amino acids. The CDR3 nucleotides are TGTGCCAGCAGTCACCGGGCGGGGATACAAGAGACCCAGTACTTC. This codes for CASSHRAGIQETQYF.

The chain is built from TRBV15 and TRBJ2-3, with D uncertain. V lost 3 bases and J 6 bases, leaving 7 bases between the germline ends. Germline V gene data show CDR1 as LNHNV and CDR2 as YYDKDF (reference sequence). The CDR3 consists of 12 residues. CDR3 loop: CATSRTKDTQYF. The CDR3 DNA follows: TGTGCCACCAGCAGGACCAAGGATACGCAGTATTTT.

The chain employs TRBV19 and TRBJ2-7; 7 bases are shared with TRBD1. The CDR3 is 15 residues long. V was pared by 4 bases and J by 5 bases, with 11 bases of the junction left unmatched. Per the germline V gene, CDR1 is LNHDA and CDR2 is SQIVND (reference sequence). The CDR3 coding sequence is TGTGCCAGTAGTACTGAAGCGACAGGGTGGAACGAGCAGTACTTC. Its translation: CASSTEATGWNEQYF.

V is TRBV28 and J is TRBJ1-2; D not certain. Between the trimmed V and J ends, which lost 2 bases and 2 bases, there was a span of 6 bases. Looked up from germline, CDR1 is MDHEN and CDR2 is SYDVKM. The CDR3 loop spans 13 amino acids. This CDR3 reads CASSLAVNYGYTF. CDR3 sequence (DNA): TGTGCCAGCAGTTTAGCGGTGAACTATGGCTACACCTTC.

The chain combines TRBV29-1 with TRBJ1-2; TRBD1 aligns across 7 bases. This CDR3 has 14 amino acids. Losses at the gene ends were 2 bases for V and 4 bases for J; bases not matched to a gene: 7. From germline, CDR1 is SQVTM and CDR2 ANQGSEA. CDR3 nucleotides: TGCAGCGTTGAACCCACAGGGGCCCTCTATGGCTACACCTTC. This codes for CSVEPTGALYGYTF.

The V call is TRBV5-1, the J call TRBJ2-2; the D gene could be TRBD1 or TRBD2 (5 bases each). This CDR3 spans 16 amino acids. Trimming took 0 bases from V and 6 from J, leaving 15 bases between them. Germline V lookup: CDR1 SGHRS, CDR2 YFSETQ. This chain's CDR3 is CASSLDRQTEAGELFF. CDR3 nucleotide sequence: TGCGCCAGCAGCTTGGATCGACAGACGGAGGCCGGGGAGCTGTTTTTT.

This rearrangement joins TRBV2 to TRBJ2-7; TRBD2 agrees at 7 bases. The CDR3 extends over 15 amino acids. V shed 0 bases, J shed 9 bases, and the junction held 11 bases outside the gene matches. Per germline, CDR1 SNHLY and CDR2 FYNNEI. The CDR3 sequence: CASSEAPSGVEGQYF. DNA of the CDR3: TGTGCCAGCAGTGAAGCGCCTAGCGGTGTTGAAGGGCAGTACTTC.

Written as DNA, the CDR3 is TGCAGTGCTAGTAGTTCCGCGGACAATGAGCAGTTCTTC. It yields the protein CSASSSADNEQFF. The chain employs TRBV20-1 and TRBJ2-1; D is ambiguous. The CDR3 extends over 13 amino acids. The germline V gene has CDR1 DFQATT and CDR2 SNEGSKA (reference sequence). Between the trimmed V and J ends, which lost 3 bases and 5 bases, there was a span of 11 bases.

The genes are TRBV20-1 and TRBJ1-5; D not resolved. CDR1 is DFQATT and CDR2 is SNEGSKA in the germline V gene (reference sequence). Trimming shortened V by 6 bases and J by 2 bases, and 8 bases separated the two germline ends. The CDR3 length is 12 residues. The DNA of the CDR3 is TGCAGTGCAGGGTCCGGCAATCAGCCCCAGCATTTT. Translating it yields CSAGSGNQPQHF.

The chain joins TRBV29-1 to TRBJ2-1; D is uncertain. There are 13 residues in the CDR3. The germline gives CDR1 SQVTM, CDR2 ANQGSEA. The ends were cut back, 4 bases at V and 8 bases at J, with 15 bases in the middle. CDR3 in amino acids: CSVGLTFADEQFF. CDR3 nucleotide sequence: TGCAGCGTTGGGCTGACTTTCGCAGATGAGCAGTTCTTC.

V gene TRBV7-3 combines with J gene TRBJ2-3; tentatively, D is TRBD2 (5 bases). CDR3 length equals 16 residues. The V gene lost 2 bases and the J gene lost 0 bases, with 12 bases spanning the gap. CDR1 SGHTA and CDR2 FQGTGA come from the germline V gene. CDR3 residues: CASSLEGGGSTDTQYF. Here the CDR3 DNA reads TGTGCCAGCAGCTTAGAAGGAGGCGGGAGCACAGATACGCAGTATTTT.

The V gene is TRBV2, the J gene TRBJ2-2, with 8 positions matching TRBD2. The CDR3 consists of 16 residues. Germline V CDR1 and CDR2: SNHLY, FYNNEI. V trimming: 6 bases; J trimming: 0 bases; junction bases outside the gene matches: 6. In DNA, the CDR3 is TGTGCCAGCAGCGCACTAGCGGTCCCGAACACCGGGGAGCTGTTTTTT. Translated: CASSALAVPNTGELFF.

The chain joins TRBV20-1 to TRBJ2-5; either TRBD1 or TRBD2 may supply D (5 bases each). Trimming pared 0 bases from V and 5 bases from J, leaving 7 bases between. CDR3 length: 12 residues. Germline lookup yields CDR1 DFQATT and CDR2 SNEGSKA (reference sequence). CDR3: CSAREGVETQYF. The CDR3 DNA reads as TGCAGTGCTAGAGAGGGGGTGGAGACCCAGTACTTC.

The count of this clonotype is one. J is TRBJ1-2 and V is TRBV18; 7 bases are a match to TRBD1. The V gene's germline CDR1 is KGHSH and CDR2 LQKENI. Germline trimming cut 3 bases from V and 4 bases from J; bases unmatched to any gene: 5. The CDR3 runs to 14 residues. The CDR3 protein is CASSPTGASYGYTF. The CDR3 DNA reads TGTGCCAGCTCACCTACAGGGGCGAGCTATGGCTACACCTTC.

The chain uses TRBV20-1 and TRBJ1-2; 8 bases line up with TRBD1. With V trimmed by 4 bases and J by 4 bases, 2 bases remained unmatched. The CDR3 totals 12 residues. Germline V CDR1 and CDR2: DFQATT, SNEGSKA (reference sequence). The CDR3 nucleotides read TGCAGTGCTACAGGGGGCGTCTATGGCTACACCTTC. Translated, it gives CSATGGVYGYTF.

This chain connects TRBV25-1 to TRBJ1-3, with D possibly TRBD1 on 5 matching bases. V was clipped by 9 bases and J by 2 bases, with 14 bases between them. The V gene's germline CDR1 is MGHDK and CDR2 SYGVNS. This CDR3 is built from 14 residues. CDR3 bases: TGTGCCAGTAGTCAGGGAGGGCCTGGAAACACCATATATTTT. It is translated as CASSQGGPGNTIYF.

The CDR3 nucleotides are TGCAGCGTAACGGGGTTGGCGAACACCGGGGAGCTGTTTTTT. Amino acids: CSVTGLANTGELFF. The rearrangement uses TRBV29-1 and TRBJ2-2; D is possibly TRBD2 (5 bases). The length of the CDR3 is 14 residues. Germline lookup yields CDR1 SQVTM and CDR2 ANQGSEA. Trimming took off 6 bases at V and 0 bases at J, with 11 bases between the two ends.

The gene calls are TRBV3-1 and TRBJ1-6; D gene unclear. CDR3 length equals 13 residues. CDR1 is LGHDT, CDR2 YNNKEL, per germline (reference sequence). Trimming shortened V by 0 bases and J by 6 bases, and 3 bases separated the two germline ends. The CDR3 nucleotides are TGTGCCAGCAGCCAAGATTTTAATTCACCCCTCCACTTT. This gives the protein CASSQDFNSPLHF.